The 27 T cell receptor beta chains below were found in one sample sequenced in a study of resident and recirculating memory T cells in vitiligo (dated by TCRdb to the late 2010s). Libraries came from the immunoSEQ multiplex PCR assay. The clones in this table, taken by TCRdb from immuneACCESS, are in-frame only. Not every clone is retained; where verified, under half of the shortfall comes from an unresolved V gene, and the cause of the rest is unknown. The sample data list more than 70,000 clones, and about 90% of these were observed just once. The top ten clonotypes cover 5% of the sample. Sequencing used blood. The receptors were sampled from a male donor with vitiligo.

V and J are TRBV4-1 and TRBJ2-7; tentative D call: TRBD2 (6 bases). Deletions cut 4 bases from V and 0 bases from J, with 16 bases between. The germline CDR1 and CDR2 sequences are MGHRA and YSYEKL. The CDR3 runs 16 residues. The CDR3 protein is CASSLSGTPSSYEQYF. CDR3 coding DNA: TGCGCCAGCAGCCTTTCCGGGACTCCTAGCTCCTACGAGCAGTACTTC.

The chain's CDR3 is CADDGTTTGSGKQNPYEQYF. CDR3 DNA sequence: TGTGCCGATGATGGAACAACAACAGGAAGCGGGAAACAAAACCCCTACGAGCAGTACTTC. The chain links TRBV9 to TRBJ2-7, with 7 bases aligning to TRBD2. Germline trimming cut 10 bases from V and 2 bases from J; bases unmatched to any gene: 30. The CDR3 covers 20 residues. The germline CDR1 and CDR2 sequences are SGDLS and YYNGEE.

The J gene is TRBJ2-7, the V gene TRBV19, with TRBD1 identical over 8 bases. Germline V gene sequence: CDR1 LNHDA, CDR2 SQIVND (reference sequence). J lost 2 bases, V lost 5 bases, and 11 bases had no gene match. The CDR3 consists of 16 residues. CDR3 DNA: TGTGCCAGTAGTCTCCGGACAGGGAGTCATCCCTACGAGCAGTACTTC. Translation: CASSLRTGSHPYEQYF.

This chain joins TRBV18 and TRBJ2-3, with D unclear. The CDR3 runs 14 residues. The V gene's germline CDR1 is KGHSH and CDR2 LQKENI. V was trimmed by 2 bases and J by 4 bases, leaving 10 bases between them. For the CDR3, the DNA is TGTGCCAGCTCACCAGCTGGTGGGCCAGATACGCAGTATTTT. Protein: CASSPAGGPDTQYF.

This clone appeared once. The V and J genes are TRBV27 and TRBJ1-1; perhaps TRBD1 as D (5 bases). CDR1 MNHEY and CDR2 SMNVEV come from the germline V gene (reference sequence). V lost 5 bases to trimming and J lost 5 bases, with 18 bases between them. The CDR3 sequence is 15 residues long. The CDR3 region is CASSPGLGLATEAFF. The CDR3 DNA reads TGTGCCAGCAGTCCTGGCCTGGGGCTGGCTACTGAAGCTTTCTTT.

J is TRBJ1-1 and V is TRBV7-9; 11 positions match TRBD1. The CDR3 spans 15 residues. Trimming took 5 bases from V and 5 from J; bases not matched to a gene: 7. Germline CDR1 SEHNR, CDR2 FQNEAQ (reference sequence). The CDR3 spells CASSDRTGGGTEAFF. In nucleotides, the CDR3 is TGTGCCAGCAGCGATCGGACAGGGGGCGGGACTGAAGCTTTCTTT.

This clone was seen once. This rearrangement joins TRBV4-3 to TRBJ1-4; the D gene is possibly TRBD1 (6 bases). CDR1 and CDR2 (germline): LGHNA, YSLEER. V gave up 0 bases and J gave up 11 bases, with 13 bases separating them. The CDR3 sequence is 14 residues long. The CDR3 DNA reads as TGCGCCAGCAGCCAAGATCAGGGGCGGGGGAAACTGTTTTTT. It codes for CASSQDQGRGKLFF.

The rearrangement joins TRBV21-1 to TRBJ2-7; no DNA check was done on the table's D call, TRBD2. TRBV21-1 is a documented pseudogene. The CDR3 consists of 12 residues. The DNA of the CDR3 is TGTGCCAGCCCTGGGAGCCCCCACGAGCAGTACTTC. This codes for CASPGSPHEQYF.

The chain uses TRBV18 and TRBJ2-1; 8 bases are a match to TRBD1. Germline V gene lookup returns CDR1 KGHSH and CDR2 LQKENI. Unmatched junction bases numbered 2, after V lost 3 bases and J lost 4 bases. CDR3 length equals 14 residues. In DNA form, the CDR3 reads TGTGCCAGCTCACCGGACAGGGTTTACAATGAGCAGTTCTTC. It is translated as CASSPDRVYNEQFF.

J is TRBJ2-5 and V is TRBV30; 9 positions agree with TRBD1. Trimming at V came to 5 bases and at J to 4 bases, leaving 14 bases not matched to a gene. The CDR3 runs to 16 residues. CDR1 is GTSNPN and CDR2 is SVGIG in the germline V gene (reference sequence). The CDR3 region is CAWEEGDRDQRETQYF. In DNA, the CDR3 is TGTGCCTGGGAAGAGGGGGACAGGGACCAGCGAGAGACCCAGTACTTC.

This clone was seen only once. The J gene is TRBJ2-3, the V gene TRBV11-2; TRBD2 agrees at 7 bases. J gave up 7 bases and V 5 bases, and 9 bases lay outside the gene matches. Germline loops: CDR1 SGHAT, CDR2 FQNNGV. The CDR3 is 14 residues long. The CDR3 loop is CASSVGLVEYTQYF. The DNA for the CDR3 is TGTGCCAGCAGCGTCGGACTAGTGGAGTATACGCAGTATTTT.

The chain combines TRBV29-1 with TRBJ2-4; D might be TRBD1 (6 bases). CDR1 and CDR2 from the germline V gene are SQVTM and ANQGSEA. The CDR3 spans 13 residues. V gave up 5 bases and J gave up 11 bases, with 19 bases separating them. The CDR3 region is CSVREGGQSVQYF. The CDR3 DNA reads as TGCAGCGTTCGAGAGGGCGGACAGAGTGTTCAGTACTTC.

This chain connects TRBV5-6 to TRBJ2-7; tentative D call: TRBD1 (6 bases). The CDR3 is 17 amino acids. Between the trimmed V and J ends, which lost 0 bases and 2 bases, there was a span of 18 bases. Germline CDR1 SGHDT, CDR2 YYEEEE. In nucleotides, the CDR3 is TGTGCCAGCAGCTTGGAGGGGGTACAGATACCTACCTACGAGCAGTACTTC. Its protein is CASSLEGVQIPTYEQYF.

The CDR3: CASSRGRFTDTQYF. Here the CDR3 DNA reads TGTGCCAGCAGTCGTGGCAGGTTCACAGATACGCAGTATTTT. The genes are TRBV27 and TRBJ2-3; D is undetermined. V was trimmed by 5 bases and J by 2 bases, leaving 11 bases between them. Germline CDR1 MNHEY, CDR2 SMNVEV (reference sequence). This CDR3 contains 14 residues.

The chain is built from TRBV6-5 and TRBJ1-1; no clear D. Looked up from germline, CDR1 is MNHEY and CDR2 is SVGAGI. V shed 4 bases and J shed 3 bases, with 6 bases lying between them. This CDR3 is built from 12 residues. The CDR3 here is CASSSADTEAFF. The CDR3 DNA is TGTGCCAGCAGTTCGGCGGACACTGAAGCTTTCTTT.

The CDR3 DNA is TGTGCCAGCAGCTTGGGGCAGGTTGGTTCACCCCTCCACTTT. It specifies CASSLGQVGSPLHF. The V and J genes are TRBV5-6 and TRBJ1-6; D gene uncertain. CDR1 and CDR2 (germline): SGHDT, YYEEEE. V was shortened by 0 bases and J by 9 bases, with 10 bases between the two germline ends. This CDR3 is 14 amino acids long.

The rearrangement uses TRBV7-6 and TRBJ2-7, with 9 bases matching TRBD1. Germline CDR1 and CDR2: SGHVS and FNYEAQ. J lost 5 bases, V lost 3 bases, and 5 bases had no gene match. This CDR3 has 14 residues. For the CDR3, the DNA is TGTGCCAGCAGCTTTGGGACAGGGATCAACGAGCAGTACTTC. Protein sequence: CASSFGTGINEQYF.

The rearrangement joins TRBV5-4 to TRBJ2-5; D is uncertain. The V and J ends lost 1 base and 5 bases respectively, with 9 bases between them. Germline values: CDR1 SGHNT, CDR2 YYREEE (reference sequence). This CDR3 has 13 residues. Here the CDR3 DNA reads TGTGCCAGCAGCTTGCCTAGGTCGGAGACCCAGTACTTC. Translating gives CASSLPRSETQYF.

This chain joins TRBV2 and TRBJ2-7; 7 bases align to TRBD1. V lost 6 bases to trimming and J lost 3 bases; unmatched junction nucleotides: 2. Germline CDR1 SNHLY, CDR2 FYNNEI. This CDR3 has 12 residues. CDR3 region: CASRRDSYEQYF. CDR3 nucleotide sequence: TGTGCCAGCAGGAGGGACAGCTACGAGCAGTACTTC.

Notes on this clone: Possible read error: a much larger clone is one base away. Other DNA sequences within the sample encode an identical CDR3. The chain carries TRBV9 and TRBJ2-1; TRBD2 is a possible D gene (5 bases). CDR1 and CDR2 from the germline V gene are SGDLS and YYNGEE. CDR3 length: 13 residues. Deletions cut 0 bases from V and 7 bases from J, with 8 bases between. CDR3 coding DNA: TGTGCCAGCAGCGTAGGAGAGCGGAATGAGCAGTTCTTC. This gives the protein CASSVGERNEQFF.

The V gene is TRBV5-1, the J gene TRBJ2-3, with D hard to call. The CDR3 has 13 amino acids. Trimming removed 2 bases at V and 6 bases at J, with 10 bases between. From germline, CDR1 is SGHRS and CDR2 YFSETQ. The DNA of the CDR3 is TGCGCCAGCAGCTTCGGTGCAGGTGATACGCAGTATTTT. Translated: CASSFGAGDTQYF.

The chain has TRBV7-2 and TRBJ2-3; 7 nucleotides align to TRBD2. The germline V gene encodes CDR1 SGHTA and CDR2 FQGNSA. The CDR3 consists of 14 residues. Losses at the gene ends were 4 bases for V and 4 bases for J; bases not matched to a gene: 5. The CDR3 sequence: CASSSMGGADTQYF. In DNA, the CDR3 is TGTGCCAGCAGCTCAATGGGGGGGGCAGATACGCAGTATTTT.

The V and J genes are TRBV6-5 and TRBJ2-7, with D possibly being TRBD2 (5 bases). Trimming stripped 6 bases from V and 7 bases from J, with 16 bases between. The CDR3 covers 13 residues. Germline CDR1 is MNHEY and CDR2 is SVGAGI. CDR3 DNA: TGTGCCAGCAGCCTCGGGGAGTACAAGGAGCAGTACTTC. Protein product: CASSLGEYKEQYF.

The chain recombines TRBV10-3 with TRBJ1-5, with D perhaps matching TRBD1 (5 bases). Germline CDR1 and CDR2: ENHRY and SYGVKD. The CDR3 has 15 amino acids. Trimming removed 5 bases at V and 7 bases at J, with 18 bases between. CDR3 sequence: CAISQTQAGVQPQHF. Written as DNA, the CDR3 is TGTGCCATCAGTCAAACCCAAGCGGGGGTACAGCCCCAGCATTTT.

The chain couples TRBV5-8 to TRBJ1-5; 8 nucleotides align to TRBD1. The germline V gene encodes CDR1 SGHTS and CDR2 YDEGEE. Germline trimming cut 4 bases from V and 0 bases from J; bases unmatched to any gene: 9. The CDR3 has 17 residues. CDR3 DNA: TGTGCCAGCAGCCACGGACAGGGACTTTATAGCAATCAGCCCCAGCATTTT. This translates into CASSHGQGLYSNQPQHF. Full variable domain (rest looked up from reference TRBV5-8 and TRBJ1-5): EAGVTQSPTHLIKTRGQQATLRCSPISGHTSVYWYQQALGLGLQFLLWYDEGEERNRGNFPPRFSGRQFPNYSSELNVNALELEDSALYLCASSHGQGLYSNQPQHFGDGTRLSIL.

This chain uses TRBV19 with TRBJ2-3; D is perhaps TRBD1 (7 bases). Trimming removed 5 bases from V and 0 bases from J, with 12 bases in between. The germline gives CDR1 LNHDA, CDR2 SQIVND (reference sequence). The CDR3 runs to 15 residues. Written as DNA, the CDR3 is TGTGCCAGTAGTGCAGGGGGGCGAAGCACAGATACGCAGTATTTT. It is translated as CASSAGGRSTDTQYF.

V is TRBV28 and J is TRBJ2-7; 10 bases map to TRBD2. V lost 2 bases to trimming and J lost 12 bases; unmatched junction nucleotides: 13. Germline V lookup: CDR1 MDHEN, CDR2 SYDVKM. The CDR3 is 15 residues long. Written as DNA, the CDR3 is TGTGCCAGCAGTTTACTACGGACTAGCGGACGAGCATGGTACTTC. Residues: CASSLLRTSGRAWYF.